This T cell receptor beta chain was recovered during a study of blood T cell repertoires in COVID-19. Study-wide background: Acute and convalescent COVID-19 specimens originated in the United States, Italy and Spain.

This clone was seen a handful of times. Trimming took 6 bases from V and 6 from J; bases not matched to a gene: 13. The germline V gene has CDR1 MDHEN and CDR2 SYDVKM. The CDR3 sequence is 16 residues long. Method: immunoSEQ multiplex PCR; TCRdb's copy keeps in-frame clones and lacks some. The repertoire includes 65,000 to 70,000 clones, 87% of them detected once, and 15% to 20% sits in the top ten. The clonotype originates from a woman of 80 years or more with acute or convalescent COVID-19. This chain links TRBV28 with TRBJ1-5; TRBD1 aligns across 8 bases. The material sequenced was peripheral blood. The CDR3 sequence: CASSLPGGLSGQPQHF. CDR3 in DNA: TGTGCCAGCAGCTTACCAGGGGGCTTATCAGGTCAGCCCCAGCATTTT. Filled out from reference TRBV28 and TRBJ1-5, the complete variable domain reads DVKVTQSSRYLVKRTGEKVFLECVQDMDHENMFWYRQDPGLGLRLIYFSYDVKMKEKGDIPEGYSVSREKKERFSLILESASTNQTSMYLCASSLPGGLSGQPQHFGDGTRLSIL.